The 3 T cell receptor beta chains listed next were all sequenced from one sample in a study of fetal regulatory T cell absence and autoimmunity. Here immunoSEQ multiplex PCR was the method, and the copy in TCRdb shows in-frame clones only, minus some. In the table there are some 44,000 clones, approximately 83% of which are singletons. The sequenced sample consisted of cord blood. The receptor set was obtained from a newborn boy with IPEX syndrome.

The CDR3 bases are TGCGCCAGCAGCCAAGCGGACACTCCAGGAGGGGGCTACACCTTC. Protein product: CASSQADTPGGGYTF. The chain combines TRBV4-3 with TRBJ1-2; D might be TRBD1 (5 bases). V lost 1 base and J 8 bases, leaving 17 bases between the germline ends. The CDR3 length is 15 residues. Looked up from germline, CDR1 is LGHNA and CDR2 is YSLEER.

V gene TRBV5-5 combines with J gene TRBJ2-5; 7 bases align to TRBD1. The CDR3 consists of 14 residues. Germline V lookup: CDR1 SGHKS, CDR2 YYEKEE (reference sequence). V was clipped by 0 bases and J by 3 bases; unmatched bases: 2. The CDR3 DNA reads as TGTGCCAGCAGCTTGGCAGGGGGTGAAGAGACCCAGTACTTC. The encoded protein is CASSLAGGEETQYF.

The chain carries TRBV27 and TRBJ2-1; TRBD2 agrees at 16 bases. CDR3 length: 18 residues. The germline V gene encodes CDR1 MNHEY and CDR2 SMNVEV (reference sequence). Trimming at V came to 4 bases and at J to 6 bases, leaving 9 bases not matched to a gene. The CDR3: CASSSGLAGGPAVNEQFF. Here the CDR3 DNA reads TGTGCCAGCAGTTCGGGACTAGCGGGGGGGCCCGCCGTCAATGAGCAGTTCTTC.